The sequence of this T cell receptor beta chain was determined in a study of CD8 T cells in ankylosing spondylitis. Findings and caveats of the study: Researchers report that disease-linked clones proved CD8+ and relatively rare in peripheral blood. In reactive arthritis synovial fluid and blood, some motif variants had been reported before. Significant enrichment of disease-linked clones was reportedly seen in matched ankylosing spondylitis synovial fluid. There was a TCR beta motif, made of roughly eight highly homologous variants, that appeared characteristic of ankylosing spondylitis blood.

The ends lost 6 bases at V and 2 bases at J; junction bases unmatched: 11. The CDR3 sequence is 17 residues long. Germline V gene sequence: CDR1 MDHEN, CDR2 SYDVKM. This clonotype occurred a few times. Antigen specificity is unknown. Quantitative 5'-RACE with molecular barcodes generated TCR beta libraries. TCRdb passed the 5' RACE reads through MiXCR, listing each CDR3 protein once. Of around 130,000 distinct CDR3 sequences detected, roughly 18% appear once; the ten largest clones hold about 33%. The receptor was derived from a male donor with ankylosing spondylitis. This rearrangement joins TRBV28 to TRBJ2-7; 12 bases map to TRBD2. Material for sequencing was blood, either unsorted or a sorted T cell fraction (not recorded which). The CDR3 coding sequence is TGTGCCAGCAGCACACCACGGACTAGCGGGGTTACCTACGAGCAGTACTTC. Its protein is CASSTPRTSGVTYEQYF.